This T cell receptor beta chain was profiled in a study of early T cells in non-severe SARS-CoV-2 infection. Looking at the study overall: Sequenced bulk RNA came from whole blood that was unsorted, and chains were unpaired. General observations from the study: VDJdb matching, biased toward anti-spike CD8 responses, missed private and CD4 specificities.

Germline V gene lookup returns CDR1 MGHRA and CDR2 YSYEKL. Trimming removed 4 bases from V and 4 bases from J, with 16 bases in between. The CDR3 loop spans 15 amino acids. This clonotype occurred a few times. The antigen is not known. Unique molecular identifiers were added to individual cDNA molecules. TCRdb ran MiXCR on the 5' RACE reads and lists one entry per CDR3 protein. This table has 75,000 to 90,000 distinct CDR3 sequences, 14% to 15% appearing once. The clonotype originates from an adult who was a healthcare worker with PCR-confirmed SARS-CoV-2 infection or an uninfected control (not recorded which). The V gene is TRBV4-1, the J gene TRBJ2-5, with a weak D call TRBD1 (6 bases). Sequencing was done on a sample of whole blood. This chain's CDR3 is CASSRDHRAGETQYF. The CDR3 coding sequence is TGCGCCAGCAGCCGAGATCACAGGGCTGGAGAGACCCAGTACTTC.